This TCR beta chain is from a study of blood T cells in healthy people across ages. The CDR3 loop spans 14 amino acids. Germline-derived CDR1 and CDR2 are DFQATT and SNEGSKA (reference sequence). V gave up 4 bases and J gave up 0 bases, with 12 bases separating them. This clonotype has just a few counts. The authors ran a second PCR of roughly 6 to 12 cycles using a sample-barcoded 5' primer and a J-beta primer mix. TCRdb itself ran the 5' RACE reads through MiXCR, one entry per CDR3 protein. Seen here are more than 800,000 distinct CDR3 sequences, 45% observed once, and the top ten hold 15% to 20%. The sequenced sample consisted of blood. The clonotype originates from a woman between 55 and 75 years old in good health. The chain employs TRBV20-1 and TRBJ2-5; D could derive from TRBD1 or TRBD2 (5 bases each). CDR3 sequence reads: CSATPGTNQETQYF. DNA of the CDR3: TGCAGTGCTACACCCGGGACCAACCAAGAGACCCAGTACTTC.